A selection of T cell receptor beta chains follows, all from one sample in a study of CD8 T cells in ankylosing spondylitis. TCRdb independently ran MiXCR on the 5' RACE reads; one entry per CDR3 protein. The sample contains 200,000 or so distinct CDR3 sequences, under 15% of which appear only once. Sequencing was performed on blood, either unsorted or a sorted T cell fraction (not recorded which). The receptors originated from a female donor with ankylosing spondylitis or in good health (not recorded which). CDR3s include the opening cysteine and the closing phenylalanine or tryptophan. A D gene is named only where the DNA matches it firmly. The listing skips clone size in some rows; elsewhere it reads once, few, many or a size class.

j_gene: TRBJ1-1
v_gene: TRBV4-2
abundance: .
d_gene: .
CDR3nt: TGTGCCATCAGACCTGACGGTGTGAACACTGAAGCTTTCTTT
CDR3aa: CAIRPDGVNTEAFF

j_gene: TRBJ1-5
v_gene: TRBV28
abundance: .
d_gene: .
CDR3nt: TGTGCCATGAGCCTCGGGCTCCTGCCCCAGCATTTT
CDR3aa: CAMSLGLLPQHF

j_gene: TRBJ2-5
v_gene: TRBV7-6
abundance: many
d_gene: .
CDR3nt: TGTGCCAGCAGCCAACAGGGCCCCCAAGAGACCCAGTACTTC
CDR3aa: CASSQQGPQETQYF

j_gene: TRBJ2-5
v_gene: TRBV29-1
abundance: .
d_gene: TRBD1
CDR3nt: TGCAGCGTTGGGACAGGGCTGGAGACCCAGTACTTC
CDR3aa: CSVGTGLETQYF

j_gene: TRBJ1-1
v_gene: TRBV6-1
abundance: many
d_gene: .
CDR3nt: TGTGCCAGCACCAAGACGGAAAACACTGAAGCTTTCTTT
CDR3aa: CASTKTENTEAFF

j_gene: TRBJ2-6
v_gene: TRBV7-7
abundance: few
d_gene: .
CDR3nt: TGTGCCAGCAGCCCGCATAGCTCTGGGGCCAACGTCCTGACTTTC
CDR3aa: CASSPHSSGANVLTF

j_gene: TRBJ1-6
v_gene: TRBV3-1
abundance: many
d_gene: TRBD1
CDR3nt: TGTGCCAGCAGCCGTGGACAGGGGACACCCCTCCACTTT
CDR3aa: CASSRGQGTPLHF

j_gene: TRBJ2-3
v_gene: TRBV5-6
abundance: many
d_gene: TRBD1
CDR3nt: TGTGCCAGCAGCTTCTTCGACAGGGGGCGCGCAGATACGCAGTATTTT
CDR3aa: CASSFFDRGRADTQYF

j_gene: TRBJ2-1
v_gene: TRBV12-3/TRBV12-4
abundance: many
d_gene: TRBD2
CDR3nt: TGTGCCAGCGTCGGGGGGGGTAACACTTACAATGAGCAGTTCTTC
CDR3aa: CASVGGGNTYNEQFF

j_gene: TRBJ1-2
v_gene: TRBV11-2
abundance: few
d_gene: TRBD1
CDR3nt: TGTGCCAGCAGCACGGACAGGGCAAAGGGCTACACCTTC
CDR3aa: CASSTDRAKGYTF

j_gene: TRBJ2-3
v_gene: TRBV24-1
abundance: many
d_gene: .
CDR3nt: TGTGCCACCCGCTCGGCAGATACGCAGTATTTT
CDR3aa: CATRSADTQYF

j_gene: TRBJ2-3
v_gene: TRBV7-3
abundance: few
d_gene: .
CDR3nt: TGTGCCAGCAGCCCCGTACCTACAGATACGCAGTATTTT
CDR3aa: CASSPVPTDTQYF

j_gene: TRBJ2-5
v_gene: TRBV5-1
abundance: few
d_gene: .
CDR3nt: TGCGCCAGCAGCCCCCACCTCGGGACTCTATCACGAGAGACCCAGTACTTC
CDR3aa: CASSPHLGTLSRETQYF

j_gene: TRBJ2-3
v_gene: TRBV7-2
abundance: few
d_gene: .
CDR3nt: TGTGCCAGCAGCTCAACACGGGCAGATACGCAGTATTTT
CDR3aa: CASSSTRADTQYF

j_gene: TRBJ2-1
v_gene: TRBV29-1
abundance: many
d_gene: .
CDR3nt: TGCAGCGTTGTGAGGAGGACGGGCTCCTACAATGAGCAGTTCTTC
CDR3aa: CSVVRRTGSYNEQFF

j_gene: TRBJ2-3
v_gene: TRBV5-4
abundance: .
d_gene: TRBD1
CDR3nt: TGTGCCAGCAGCTGGGGACAGGGTGCAGATACGCAGTATTTT
CDR3aa: CASSWGQGADTQYF

j_gene: TRBJ1-2
v_gene: TRBV12-3/TRBV12-4
abundance: .
d_gene: TRBD1
CDR3nt: TGTGCCAGCAGTTCTACAGGGGGCTCTGGCTACACCTTC
CDR3aa: CASSSTGGSGYTF

j_gene: TRBJ1-4
v_gene: TRBV7-9
abundance: once
d_gene: .
CDR3nt: TGTGCCAGCAGCTTCGTCGGGGGAACTAATGAAAAACTGTTTTTT
CDR3aa: CASSFVGGTNEKLFF

j_gene: TRBJ1-1
v_gene: TRBV12-3/TRBV12-4
abundance: many
d_gene: .
CDR3nt: TGTGCCAGCCTCCGTTCCATGGGTCCTCGGCTCCGCCTCCTCTTT
CDR3aa: CASLRSMGPRLRLLF

j_gene: TRBJ2-7
v_gene: TRBV6-5
abundance: many
d_gene: .
CDR3nt: TGTGCCAGCAGTTACGCATCTCCCTGGGAGCAGTACTTC
CDR3aa: CASSYASPWEQYF

j_gene: TRBJ2-1
v_gene: TRBV29-1
abundance: many
d_gene: .
CDR3nt: TGCAGCGTTGAAGATGCCTCGACCGGGTACAGTACGCAGTTCTTC
CDR3aa: CSVEDASTGYSTQFF

j_gene: TRBJ2-1
v_gene: TRBV4-3
abundance: .
d_gene: .
CDR3nt: TGCGCCAGCAGCCAAGTGGAAGGAGGGTCCTACAATGAGCAGTTCTTC
CDR3aa: CASSQVEGGSYNEQFF

j_gene: TRBJ2-3
v_gene: TRBV11-2
abundance: many
d_gene: .
CDR3nt: TGTGCCAGCAGCTTAGATAACTTGAACACAGATACGCAGTATTTT
CDR3aa: CASSLDNLNTDTQYF

j_gene: TRBJ2-1
v_gene: TRBV11-3
abundance: many
d_gene: TRBD1
CDR3nt: TGTGCCAGCAGCTTAGCATCACAGGGGGCCGATGAGCAGTTCTTC
CDR3aa: CASSLASQGADEQFF

j_gene: TRBJ2-3
v_gene: TRBV12-3/TRBV12-4
abundance: many
d_gene: TRBD2
CDR3nt: TGTGCCAGCAGTCCAGGACTAGCGGCTAGCACAGATACGCAGTATTTT
CDR3aa: CASSPGLAASTDTQYF

j_gene: TRBJ2-7
v_gene: TRBV24-1
abundance: many
d_gene: TRBD2
CDR3nt: TGTGCCACCAGTCCCGGTAGCGGGAGAAGCTCCTACGAGCAGTACTTC
CDR3aa: CATSPGSGRSSYEQYF

j_gene: TRBJ1-2
v_gene: TRBV2
abundance: few
d_gene: .
CDR3nt: TGTGCCAGCAGTGAAGGACATGGCTACACCTTC
CDR3aa: CASSEGHGYTF

j_gene: TRBJ1-1
v_gene: TRBV7-2
abundance: .
d_gene: .
CDR3nt: TGTGCCAGCAGCTTAGCGGGGGGTTTTGCTGAAGCTTTCTTT
CDR3aa: CASSLAGGFAEAFF

j_gene: TRBJ2-1
v_gene: TRBV4-2
abundance: once
d_gene: .
CDR3nt: TGTGCCAGCAGCCAAGGTGGGCGACCCTACAATGAGCAGTTCTTC
CDR3aa: CASSQGGRPYNEQFF

j_gene: TRBJ2-1
v_gene: TRBV18
abundance: .
d_gene: TRBD2
CDR3nt: TGTGCCAGCTCACCACCGTTCAGGGGAGGACTAGCGGGTTACAATGAGCAGTTCTTC
CDR3aa: CASSPPFRGGLAGYNEQFF

j_gene: TRBJ2-7
v_gene: TRBV20-1
abundance: many
d_gene: TRBD2
CDR3nt: TGCAGTGTATCAAGCGGGAGTTCACCCTACGAGCAGTACTTC
CDR3aa: CSVSSGSSPYEQYF

j_gene: TRBJ1-1
v_gene: TRBV4-2
abundance: .
d_gene: .
CDR3nt: TGTGCCAGCAGCCAAGATTCTGGCAGGGCAAACACTGAAGCTTTCTTT
CDR3aa: CASSQDSGRANTEAFF

j_gene: TRBJ2-7
v_gene: TRBV5-1
abundance: many
d_gene: TRBD2
CDR3nt: TGCGCCAGCAGCTTAGGTCCGTCAGGGATAGCGGGATCCGAGCAGTACTTC
CDR3aa: CASSLGPSGIAGSEQYF

j_gene: TRBJ1-1
v_gene: TRBV7-6
abundance: many
d_gene: .
CDR3nt: TGTGCCAGCAGCTTAGTGCCAGGGGATTTCGGTACTGAAGCTTTCTTT
CDR3aa: CASSLVPGDFGTEAFF

j_gene: TRBJ2-5
v_gene: TRBV5-1
abundance: many
d_gene: TRBD2
CDR3nt: TGCGCCAGCACCACTAGCGGGAGTGAAGAGACCCAGTACTTC
CDR3aa: CASTTSGSEETQYF

j_gene: TRBJ1-5
v_gene: TRBV7-2
abundance: .
d_gene: .
CDR3nt: TGTGCCAGCAGCCTACGGGACACCCCCTCGCCCCAGCATTTT
CDR3aa: CASSLRDTPSPQHF

j_gene: TRBJ1-2
v_gene: TRBV4-1
abundance: many
d_gene: TRBD1
CDR3nt: TGCGCCAGCAGCCAACCCCGACAGGGTAGGACCTATGGCTACACCTTC
CDR3aa: CASSQPRQGRTYGYTF

j_gene: TRBJ1-1
v_gene: TRBV27
abundance: many
d_gene: TRBD1
CDR3nt: TGTGCCAGCAGTTTACGGGACAGGCGAACTGAAGCTTTCTTT
CDR3aa: CASSLRDRRTEAFF

j_gene: TRBJ2-7
v_gene: TRBV9
abundance: .
d_gene: .
CDR3nt: TGTGCCAGCAGCGTAGCTTGGGGGGACTCCTACGAGCAGTACTTC
CDR3aa: CASSVAWGDSYEQYF

j_gene: TRBJ2-6
v_gene: TRBV20-1
abundance: few
d_gene: .
CDR3nt: TGCAGTGCTAGAAAGGGGCCTGGGGCCAACGTCCTGACTTTC
CDR3aa: CSARKGPGANVLTF

j_gene: TRBJ1-1
v_gene: TRBV4-3
abundance: many
d_gene: .
CDR3nt: TGCGCCAGCAGCCAAGTCTGGGGCGGGGCGGGGAACACTGAAGCTTTCTTT
CDR3aa: CASSQVWGGAGNTEAFF

j_gene: TRBJ2-3
v_gene: TRBV9
abundance: .
d_gene: .
CDR3nt: TGTGCCAGCAGCGTAGCGGGGAGCCCCACAGATACGCAGTATTTT
CDR3aa: CASSVAGSPTDTQYF

j_gene: TRBJ2-1
v_gene: TRBV12-3/TRBV12-4
abundance: many
d_gene: TRBD2
CDR3nt: TGTGCCAGCAGTCGGTCGACTAGCGGGAGTGGGAATGAGCAGTTCTTC
CDR3aa: CASSRSTSGSGNEQFF

j_gene: TRBJ1-6
v_gene: TRBV20-1
abundance: .
d_gene: .
CDR3nt: TGCAGTGCCAGACCTGGGACCACGAGGTATTCACCCCTCCACTTT
CDR3aa: CSARPGTTRYSPLHF

j_gene: TRBJ2-3
v_gene: TRBV20-1
abundance: .
d_gene: TRBD2
CDR3nt: TGCAGTGCTAGGGGACTAGCGGACACAGATACGCAGTATTTT
CDR3aa: CSARGLADTDTQYF

j_gene: TRBJ2-7
v_gene: TRBV20-1
abundance: .
d_gene: TRBD2
CDR3nt: TGCAGTGCTAGCGGGACTAGCGGGAGAACCTCCTACAAGCAGTACTTC
CDR3aa: CSASGTSGRTSYKQYF

j_gene: TRBJ2-1
v_gene: TRBV9
abundance: .
d_gene: .
CDR3nt: TGTGCCAGCAGCGTATTCAGGGTAGCCAGCGGCAATGAGCAGTTCTTC
CDR3aa: CASSVFRVASGNEQFF

j_gene: TRBJ1-4
v_gene: TRBV7-2
abundance: many
d_gene: .
CDR3nt: TGTGCCAGCACCAGAATAGGAGAAGAAAAACTGTTTTTT
CDR3aa: CASTRIGEEKLFF

j_gene: TRBJ2-6
v_gene: TRBV20-1
abundance: many
d_gene: .
CDR3nt: TGCAGTGCGCCCCTCTTGGGGGCCAACGTCCTGACTTTC
CDR3aa: CSAPLLGANVLTF

j_gene: TRBJ1-3
v_gene: TRBV20-1
abundance: many
d_gene: .
CDR3nt: TGCAGTGCTAGAGTTCCCGGGACCCCTGGAAACACCATATATTTT
CDR3aa: CSARVPGTPGNTIYF

j_gene: TRBJ2-2
v_gene: TRBV6-2/TRBV6-3
abundance: .
d_gene: .
CDR3nt: TGTGCCAGCAGTTACCCTGGCGGGGCCCCGAACACCGGGGAGCTGTTTTTT
CDR3aa: CASSYPGGAPNTGELFF

j_gene: TRBJ2-3
v_gene: TRBV7-2
abundance: many
d_gene: TRBD1
CDR3nt: TGTGCCAGCAGCGCAAGACAGGGGGGCACAGATACGCAGTATTTT
CDR3aa: CASSARQGGTDTQYF

j_gene: TRBJ1-1
v_gene: TRBV5-1
abundance: many
d_gene: .
CDR3nt: TGCGCCAGCAGCCCGACGGTTCTCACTGAAGCTTTCTTT
CDR3aa: CASSPTVLTEAFF

j_gene: TRBJ2-1
v_gene: TRBV6-2/TRBV6-3
abundance: many
d_gene: TRBD1
CDR3nt: TGTGCCAGCAGTCACCGGGACAGGAGACACAATGAGCAGTTCTTC
CDR3aa: CASSHRDRRHNEQFF

j_gene: TRBJ2-3
v_gene: TRBV6-2/TRBV6-3
abundance: .
d_gene: .
CDR3nt: TGTGCCAGCCTTACAGGGTTCACAGATACGCAGTATTTT
CDR3aa: CASLTGFTDTQYF

j_gene: TRBJ1-5
v_gene: TRBV20-1
abundance: many
d_gene: TRBD1
CDR3nt: TGCAGTGCTAGAGAAGGGACAGCTTTCGGCAATCAGCCCCAGCATTTT
CDR3aa: CSAREGTAFGNQPQHF

j_gene: TRBJ1-1
v_gene: TRBV12-3/TRBV12-4
abundance: .
d_gene: .
CDR3nt: TGTGCCAGCAGAACGGTGAACACTGAAGCTTTCTTT
CDR3aa: CASRTVNTEAFF

j_gene: TRBJ2-1
v_gene: TRBV7-6
abundance: few
d_gene: .
CDR3nt: TGTGCCAGCAGCTTATTCACGGGGGGCCTTGGGGGGAACAATGAGCAGTTCTTC
CDR3aa: CASSLFTGGLGGNNEQFF

j_gene: TRBJ2-1
v_gene: TRBV5-1
abundance: .
d_gene: .
CDR3nt: TGCGCCAGCAGCTTGCCTATTTCTAATGAGCAGTTCTTC
CDR3aa: CASSLPISNEQFF